One sample yielded the 29 T cell receptor beta chains listed below, sequenced in a study of T cell responses to AZD1222 COVID-19 vaccine. Repertoires were generated with immunoSEQ multiplex PCR, while TCRdb's copy carries only in-frame clones and drops some. This repertoire shows some 160,000 clones, just under 95% found once; its top ten account for roughly 1.5%. This material consisted of peripheral blood, taken on day 0 of AZD1222 vaccination. The receptors derive from an adult in good health.

The chain joins TRBV14 to TRBJ1-6, with 10 positions matching TRBD1. CDR3 size: 15 residues. The germline V gene has CDR1 SGHDN and CDR2 FVKESK. J gave up 5 bases and V 6 bases, and 4 bases lay outside the gene matches. CDR3 DNA sequence: TGTGCCAGCAGGGGACAGGGGACCAATAATTCACCCCTCCACTTT. Protein: CASRGQGTNNSPLHF.

This chain connects TRBV5-6 to TRBJ1-5; possibly TRBD1 for D (5 bases). Trimming left V 6 bases short and J 2 bases short, with 9 bases between. The CDR3 consists of 13 residues. The germline V gene has CDR1 SGHDT and CDR2 YYEEEE. The CDR3 sequence is CASTQGGNQPQHF. CDR3 nucleotides: TGTGCCAGCACCCAGGGAGGCAATCAGCCCCAGCATTTT.

The chain uses TRBV11-1 and TRBJ2-5; the D is unclear. Germline V gene sequence: CDR1 SGHAT, CDR2 FQDESV (reference sequence). V lost 4 bases and J lost 0, with 12 bases in between. The length of the CDR3 is 15 residues. CDR3 in amino acids: CASSSITAYQETQYF. The DNA of the CDR3 is TGTGCCAGCAGCTCCATTACAGCGTACCAAGAGACCCAGTACTTC.

The V gene is TRBV6-5, the J gene TRBJ1-5; the D is unclear. Germline CDR1 reads MNHEY; CDR2 reads SVGAGI. This CDR3 contains 15 residues. Trimming cost V 8 bases and J 2 bases, with 16 bases left between them. Here the CDR3 reads CASSPSRLGNQPQHF. In DNA, the CDR3 is TGTGCCAGCTCGCCTTCGAGGTTAGGCAATCAGCCCCAGCATTTT.

Remarks on this clone: At one end, the junction sequence differs from germline, possibly due to a read error. V is TRBV29-1 and J is TRBJ2-1; 8 nucleotides match TRBD2. Germline lookup yields CDR1 SQVTM and CDR2 ANQGSEA. The CDR3 runs 14 residues. DNA of the CDR3: TGCAGCGCTGAACGTACGGGAGGGGTCAATGAGCAGTTCTTC. Encoded protein: CSAERTGGVNEQFF.

This clone was observed once. The chain recombines TRBV25-1 with TRBJ1-6; D gene unclear. The V end lost 7 bases, the J end lost 4 bases, and 11 bases lay between the germline ends. The germline gives CDR1 MGHDK, CDR2 SYGVNS. The CDR3 extends over 14 amino acids. CDR3 bases: TGTGCCAGCAAAGAGGGCCTGTATAATTCACCCCTCCACTTT. This translates into CASKEGLYNSPLHF.

V and J are TRBV28 and TRBJ1-4; D unresolved. V was cut by 6 bases and J by 3 bases, with 11 bases left in between. This CDR3 has 14 amino acids. Germline-derived CDR1 and CDR2 are MDHEN and SYDVKM. This chain's CDR3 is CASSGTQSNEKLFF. In DNA form, the CDR3 reads TGTGCCAGCAGCGGTACACAGTCTAATGAAAAACTGTTTTTT.

The genes are TRBV6-5 and TRBJ2-7; 10 nucleotides match TRBD1. CDR3 length: 15 residues. V lost 4 bases and J lost 3; bases outside the gene matches: 6. Germline loops: CDR1 MNHEY, CDR2 SVGAGI. The CDR3 protein is CASSSFDRGLYEQYF. The CDR3 coding sequence is TGTGCCAGCAGTTCCTTCGACAGGGGGCTCTACGAGCAGTACTTC.

This chain joins TRBV14 and TRBJ2-2, with a possible D match to TRBD2 (5 bases). The CDR3 is 11 residues long. Germline lookup yields CDR1 SGHDN and CDR2 FVKESK. V was clipped by 11 bases and J by 5 bases, with 9 bases between them. The DNA of the CDR3 is TGTGCCTCGCGGAGGACCGGGGAGCTGTTTTTT. It encodes CASRRTGELFF.

The rearrangement uses TRBV20-1 and TRBJ2-2; TRBD1 or TRBD2 may be the D gene (6 bases each). Germline loops: CDR1 DFQATT, CDR2 SNEGSKA (reference sequence). CDR3 length: 14 residues. V gave up 3 bases and J gave up 2 bases, with 10 bases separating them. This chain's CDR3 is CSASWGANTGELFF. The CDR3 nucleotides are TGCAGTGCTAGTTGGGGGGCCAACACCGGGGAGCTGTTTTTT.

V and J are TRBV18 and TRBJ1-1, with 8 bases that match TRBD1. The V gene's germline CDR1 is KGHSH and CDR2 LQKENI. The J segment lost 5 bases and the V segment lost 3 bases, leaving 5 bases of the junction unmatched. This CDR3 region has 14 residues. DNA of the CDR3: TGTGCCAGCTCACCGGGACAGGTGAGAACTGAAGCTTTCTTT. Translated, it gives CASSPGQVRTEAFF.

The chain is built from TRBV18 and TRBJ2-1, with D possibly being TRBD1 (5 bases). Germline V gene data show CDR1 as KGHSH and CDR2 as LQKENI. With 4 bases removed from V and 2 bases from J, the gap between germline ends came to 9 bases. The CDR3 extends over 14 amino acids. The CDR3, as DNA: TGTGCCAGCTCACAGGACACGACCTACAATGAGCAGTTCTTC. Protein sequence: CASSQDTTYNEQFF.

The chain joins TRBV19 to TRBJ1-6; D possibly corresponds to TRBD1 (6 bases). V was shortened by 1 base and J by 5 bases, with 9 bases between the two germline ends. This CDR3 comprises 15 residues. CDR1 LNHDA and CDR2 SQIVND come from the germline V gene (reference sequence). The CDR3 loop reads CASSIGTVHNSPLHF. The CDR3 coding sequence is TGTGCCAGTAGTATAGGGACAGTTCATAATTCACCCCTCCACTTT.

The rearrangement links TRBV19 to TRBJ2-5, with TRBD2 identical over 9 bases. V was clipped by 3 bases and J by 5 bases; unmatched bases: 16. This CDR3 has 18 amino acids. The germline gives CDR1 LNHDA, CDR2 SQIVND (reference sequence). The CDR3 nucleotides read TGTGCCAGTAGTATGGACCCCCTTGGGGTAGCGGGAGAGGAGACCCAGTACTTC. It encodes CASSMDPLGVAGEETQYF.

The rearrangement uses TRBV11-2 and TRBJ1-1; no clear D. Germline CDR1 and CDR2: SGHAT and FQNNGV. This CDR3 has 14 amino acids. Between the trimmed V and J ends, which lost 3 bases and 1 base, there was a span of 9 bases. CDR3: CASSFMERNTEAFF. DNA of the CDR3: TGTGCCAGCAGCTTCATGGAAAGGAACACTGAAGCTTTCTTT.

The CDR3 nucleotides are TGTGCCAGCAGCCAAGGCGCCCTAGCGGGGGGAATGGAGACCCAGTACTTC. It encodes CASSQGALAGGMETQYF. The chain employs TRBV3-1 (or the pseudogene TRBV3-2) and TRBJ2-5; TRBD2 aligns across 11 bases. There are 17 residues in the CDR3. CDR1 is LGHDT, CDR2 YNNKEL, per germline (reference sequence). V trimming: 1 base; J trimming: 5 bases; junction bases outside the gene matches: 9.

The chain carries TRBV5-1 and TRBJ2-5; D gene uncertain. V was cut by 3 bases and J by 1 base, with 7 bases left in between. The CDR3 consists of 13 residues. Per the germline V gene, CDR1 is SGHRS and CDR2 is YFSETQ. The CDR3 nucleotides are TGCGCCAGCAGCTCTAACAGCCAAGAGACCCAGTACTTC. Amino acid sequence: CASSSNSQETQYF.

CDR3 coding DNA: TGTGCCAGCAGTCCGGGACTAGCGGGAGGAAGGTACGAGCAGTACTTC. Protein: CASSPGLAGGRYEQYF. The chain combines TRBV9 with TRBJ2-7; 15 nucleotides agree with TRBD2. The J segment lost 4 bases and the V segment lost 5 bases, leaving 7 bases of the junction unmatched. This CDR3 spans 16 amino acids. Per germline, CDR1 SGDLS and CDR2 YYNGEE.

This rearrangement joins TRBV5-1 to TRBJ1-6, with D possibly matching TRBD1 (6 bases). This CDR3 contains 16 residues. CDR1 and CDR2 from the germline V gene are SGHRS and YFSETQ. V was clipped by 0 bases and J by 8 bases, with 15 bases between them. Written as DNA, the CDR3 is TGCGCCAGCAGCTTGGCCGGCGACGGGGGCGATTCACCCCTCCACTTT. As protein: CASSLAGDGGDSPLHF.

This rearrangement joins TRBV19 to TRBJ1-2, with D unresolved. The CDR3 sequence is 14 residues long. Trimming pared 6 bases from V and 5 bases from J, leaving 16 bases between. Germline V gives CDR1 LNHDA, CDR2 SQIVND (reference sequence). CDR3 sequence (DNA): TGTGCCAGTAGGCGGGATGTGCGGGTGTATGGCTACACCTTC. Translation: CASRRDVRVYGYTF.

V gene TRBV7-9 combines with J gene TRBJ2-1; 13 nucleotides line up with TRBD2. CDR1 and CDR2 (germline): SEHNR, FQNEAQ (reference sequence). This CDR3 has 15 residues. V gave up 6 bases and J gave up 6 bases; unmatched junction bases: 5. CDR3 region: CASRPTSGGANEQFF. CDR3 nucleotides: TGTGCCAGCAGGCCTACTAGCGGGGGGGCCAATGAGCAGTTCTTC.

This chain links TRBV14 with TRBJ1-1; D is unresolved. V was trimmed by 4 bases and J by 1 base, leaving 7 bases between them. Germline-derived CDR1 and CDR2 are SGHDN and FVKESK. This CDR3 spans 13 amino acids. In nucleotides, the CDR3 is TGTGCCAGCAGCCTGACATCGAACACTGAAGCTTTCTTT. Its translation: CASSLTSNTEAFF.

The rearrangement joins TRBV6-1 to TRBJ1-1; D is unresolved. Germline CDR1 is MNHNS and CDR2 is SASEGT. The CDR3 sequence is 17 residues long. V shed 0 bases and J shed 1 base, with 15 bases lying between them. The CDR3 DNA is TGTGCCAGCAGTGAAGCGAGAGAGGGTCGAAGGAACACTGAAGCTTTCTTT. Protein: CASSEAREGRRNTEAFF.

This clone was detected once. The CDR3 DNA is TGTGCCAGCAGCTTCGCAGGGGCGACTTACATCACAGATACGCAGTATTTT. Protein: CASSFAGATYITDTQYF. The J gene is TRBJ2-3, the V gene TRBV5-6; maybe TRBD1 (6 bases). CDR1 is SGHDT and CDR2 is YYEEEE in the germline V gene. This CDR3 spans 17 amino acids. The ends were cut back, 2 bases at V and 2 bases at J, with 18 bases in the middle.

V usage is TRBV12-3 or TRBV12-4 and J usage is TRBJ2-1; D not resolved. The CDR3 consists of 12 residues. V lost 3 bases to trimming and J lost 6 bases, with 6 bases between them. The CDR3 DNA reads TGTGCCAGCAGTTTCAACAGCAATGAGCAGTTCTTC. Protein: CASSFNSNEQFF.

This clone was seen only a few times. The chain links TRBV2 to TRBJ2-5; 8 bases fit TRBD2. CDR1 is SNHLY, CDR2 FYNNEI, per germline. V dropped 5 bases and J dropped 3; count of bases not matched to a gene: 5. The CDR3 is 14 amino acids. The chain's CDR3 is CASSWKREKETQYF. The CDR3 nucleotides read TGTGCCAGCAGTTGGAAGCGGGAGAAAGAGACCCAGTACTTC.

V gene TRBV5-6 combines with J gene TRBJ2-5; no reliable D call. This CDR3 region has 14 residues. Germline lookup yields CDR1 SGHDT and CDR2 YYEEEE. Trimming pared 0 bases from V and 5 bases from J, leaving 11 bases between. CDR3 residues: CASSLAGKHETQYF. CDR3 nucleotides: TGTGCCAGCAGCTTGGCCGGCAAGCACGAGACCCAGTACTTC. The full variable domain, its missing parts supplied by reference TRBV5-6 and TRBJ2-5, is DAGVTQSPTHLIKTRGQQVTLRCSPKSGHDTVSWYQQALGQGPQFIFQYYEEEERQRGNFPDRFSGHQFPNYSSELNVNALLLGDSALYLCASSLAGKHETQYFGPGTRLLVL.

The chain recombines TRBV27 with TRBJ2-7, with 10 bases lining up with TRBD1. Trimming at V came to 4 bases and at J to 5 bases, leaving 8 bases not matched to a gene. This CDR3 contains 15 residues. Germline values: CDR1 MNHEY, CDR2 SMNVEV (reference sequence). The CDR3 loop reads CASSYRWTGGHEQYF. Written as DNA, the CDR3 is TGTGCCAGCAGTTATCGATGGACAGGGGGGCACGAGCAGTACTTC.

V and J are TRBV6-5 and TRBJ2-7; D uncertain. Between the trimmed V and J ends, which lost 0 bases and 2 bases, there was a span of 11 bases. CDR1 is MNHEY, CDR2 SVGAGI, per germline. CDR3 size: 15 residues. CDR3 region: CASSYSAGGAYEQYF. In DNA, the CDR3 is TGTGCCAGCAGTTACTCGGCTGGCGGAGCCTACGAGCAGTACTTC.